Listed below are T cell receptor beta chains from one sample, sequenced in a study of molecular identifiers for immune sequencing clone quantification. TCRdb reprocessed the PCR reads via MiXCR and lists one record per CDR3 protein. The sample lists around 320,000 distinct CDR3 sequences; roughly a quarter were seen once. What was sequenced was naive CD8+ T cells from blood, with Jurkat cell RNA spiked in. These receptors originate from a human donor in good health. Some libraries in this study had Jurkat cell RNA spiked in. Each CDR3 is given with its conserved first and last residue. The D gene is left open where the match is weak. Expanded clones are given a class, and other clones once, few, many or no size at all.

D: .
size: many
J: TRBJ1-1
V: TRBV29-1
CDR3: CSVEGGFGAFF
DNA: TGCAGCGTTGAAGGGGGCTTCGGGGCTTTCTTT

D: .
size: many
J: TRBJ1-2
V: TRBV30
CDR3: CAWSVSGYDGYTF
DNA: TGTGCCTGGAGTGTATCGGGGTATGATGGCTACACCTTC

D: .
size: many
J: TRBJ2-3
V: TRBV9
CDR3: CASSVYGSSTDTQYF
DNA: TGTGCCAGCAGCGTATATGGCTCTAGCACAGATACGCAGTATTTT

D: .
size: few
J: TRBJ1-2
V: TRBV6-2/TRBV6-3
CDR3: CASRDSDYGYTF
DNA: TGTGCCAGCAGGGACAGTGACTATGGCTACACCTTC

D: .
size: .
J: TRBJ2-2
V: TRBV12-3/TRBV12-4
CDR3: CASSLIRELFF
DNA: TGTGCCAGCAGTCTTATCAGGGAGCTGTTTTTT

D: .
size: many
J: TRBJ2-2
V: TRBV12-3/TRBV12-4
CDR3: CASSSVLITGELFF
DNA: TGTGCCAGCAGTTCCGTTTTGATCACCGGGGAGCTGTTTTTT

D: .
size: many
J: TRBJ1-1
V: TRBV13
CDR3: CASSQGGNEAFF
DNA: TGTGCCAGCAGCCAAGGGGGTAATGAAGCTTTCTTT

D: .
size: many
J: TRBJ2-7
V: TRBV12-3/TRBV12-4
CDR3: CASRGPAQAYEQYF
DNA: TGTGCCAGCAGAGGCCCGGCCCAGGCCTACGAGCAGTACTTC

D: TRBD1
size: few
J: TRBJ2-1
V: TRBV6-5
CDR3: CASSYSGQGDNEQFF
DNA: TGTGCCAGCAGTTACTCGGGACAGGGAGACAATGAGCAGTTCTTC

D: TRBD2
size: many
J: TRBJ2-3
V: TRBV20-1
CDR3: CSAISGEGPDTQYF
DNA: TGCAGTGCTATTAGCGGGGAGGGACCAGATACGCAGTATTTT

D: .
size: .
J: TRBJ2-5
V: TRBV28
CDR3: CASTETGYLQETQYF
DNA: TGTGCCAGCACAGAGACAGGTTATCTTCAAGAGACCCAGTACTTC

D: .
size: many
J: TRBJ2-1
V: TRBV2
CDR3: CASSYRTGANEQFF
DNA: TGTGCCAGCAGTTATAGGACGGGAGCAAATGAGCAGTTCTTC

D: .
size: .
J: TRBJ2-7
V: TRBV19
CDR3: CASSPAGNSYEQYF
DNA: TGTGCCAGTAGCCCCGCGGGGAACTCCTACGAGCAGTACTTC